A selection of T cell receptor beta chains follows, all from one sample in a study of blood T cell repertoires in COVID-19. TCRdb's copy holds only in-frame clones and misses some; the assay was immunoSEQ multiplex PCR. In the table there are roughly 380,000 clones, 89% of which are singletons. Sequencing used peripheral blood. The receptors here all came from a woman in her thirties or forties with COVID-19, enrolled during active disease. Both conserved end residues are part of each CDR3. D genes are given only for firm matches. Rows give clone size only sometimes, using once, few, many, or a class for an expanded clone.

TRBJ1-5,TRBV9,-,-,TGTGCCAGCAGCGTAGCCGGAGGGTGGAATCAGCCCCAGCATTTT,CASSVAGGWNQPQHF
TRBJ2-7,TRBV6-6,-,TRBD1,TGTGCCGCAACCCAATCGGACAGGGGCCCCTACGAGCAGTACTTC,CAATQSDRGPYEQYF
TRBJ1-2,TRBV5-4,-,-,TGTGCCAGCAGCCTCCTTGGGGGGGCTGGCTATGGCTACACCTTC,CASSLLGGAGYGYTF
TRBJ2-2,TRBV25-1,-,-,TGTGCCAGCAGTGAACCGGCCGGGGAGCTGTTTTTT,CASSEPAGELFF
TRBJ1-1,TRBV3-1/TRBV3-2,-,-,TGTGCCAGCAGCCACTCGGTTACTGAAGCTTTCTTT,CASSHSVTEAFF
TRBJ1-5,TRBV3-1/TRBV3-2,-,TRBD1,TGTGCCAGCAGCCAGGACAGGTCGCGGGGCAATCAGCCCCAGCATTTT,CASSQDRSRGNQPQHF
TRBJ2-7,TRBV24-1,once,TRBD1,TGTGCCACCAGTGATCCGGACAGGGGTGTGTACGAGCAGTACTTC,CATSDPDRGVYEQYF
TRBJ2-5,TRBV3-1/TRBV3-2,-,-,TGTGCCAGCAGTACGACTAGGAGTCGAGAGACCCAGTACTTC,CASSTTRSRETQYF
TRBJ2-5,TRBV5-1,-,TRBD2,TGCGCCAGCAGCTTGGTTACTAGCGGACCGCAAGAGACCCAGTACTTC,CASSLVTSGPQETQYF
TRBJ1-5,TRBV2,-,TRBD1,TGTGCCAGCAACCGGGACAGGCTTGGACAGCCCCAGCATTTT,CASNRDRLGQPQHF
TRBJ1-2,TRBV29-1,-,TRBD1,TGCAGCGCCGCAATGTTGGGACAGGGAAGGGGAGGCTACACCTTC,CSAAMLGQGRGGYTF
TRBJ2-5,TRBV27,-,TRBD2,TGTGCCACCGGTGAGCGGGGCAACCCGGGGGAGACCCAGTACTTC,CATGERGNPGETQYF
TRBJ2-5,TRBV10-3,-,TRBD1,TGTGCCATCAGTGAGTCGGGACAGGGTGGGGAGACCCAGTACTTC,CAISESGQGGETQYF
TRBJ1-2,TRBV27,-,TRBD1,TGTGCCAGCAGTTTATCAGGGGGCGCGTATGGCTACACCTTC,CASSLSGGAYGYTF
TRBJ1-2,TRBV14,once,-,TGTGCCAGCAGCCAGTGGGGGGATCGAGGCTACACCTTC,CASSQWGDRGYTF
TRBJ2-1,TRBV9,-,TRBD2,TGTGCCAGCAGCTTCTCGAGTAGCGGGGGGTGGAATGAGCAGTTCTTC,CASSFSSSGGWNEQFF
TRBJ2-2,TRBV6-2/TRBV6-3,-,-,TGTGCCAGCAGTTATATCAGGTTGGACACCGGGGAGCTGTTTTTT,CASSYIRLDTGELFF
TRBJ2-3,TRBV9,-,TRBD2,TGTGCCAGCAGCCCCAGGGCGGGAGGGCCAGATACGCAGTATTTT,CASSPRAGGPDTQYF
TRBJ1-2,TRBV5-6,-,-,TGTGCCAGCAGCTTGGCCTTCAGGGGCGGTAAGGACTATGGCTACACCTTC,CASSLAFRGGKDYGYTF
TRBJ1-2,TRBV6-5,-,-,TGTGCCAGCAGCCAGACTAACCAAAACTATGGCTACACCTTC,CASSQTNQNYGYTF
TRBJ2-7,TRBV5-4,-,-,TGTGCCAGCAGCTTGGAAACAGGGTCCGAGCAGTACTTC,CASSLETGSEQYF
TRBJ2-3,TRBV6-4,once,-,TGTGCCAGCAGTGTACTCGGGGGAACAGATACGCAGTATTTT,CASSVLGGTDTQYF
TRBJ1-3,TRBV7-9,-,-,TGTGCCAGCAGCTCACAGGCCGGCTCGGATGGAAACACCATATATTTT,CASSSQAGSDGNTIYF
TRBJ2-3,TRBV6-5,-,-,TGTGCCAGCAGTTTGGGGGCCGCAGATACGCAGTATTTT,CASSLGAADTQYF
TRBJ1-3,TRBV30,-,-,TGTGCCTGGAGATGGGGCCGCTCTGGAAACACCATATATTTT,CAWRWGRSGNTIYF
TRBJ2-7,TRBV3-1/TRBV3-2,-,-,TGTGCCAGCAGCCAAGATCTAACCTCCTACGAGCAGTACTTC,CASSQDLTSYEQYF
TRBJ2-1,TRBV5-4,-,-,TGTGCCAGCAGCCCCCGTCAACGGGGTTCTTACAATGAGCAGTTCTTC,CASSPRQRGSYNEQFF
TRBJ1-2,TRBV2,-,-,TGTGCCAGCAGTGCTGAGGGCAGGATGGGATATGGCTACACCTTC,CASSAEGRMGYGYTF
TRBJ2-7,TRBV3-1/TRBV3-2,-,TRBD1,TGTGCCAGCAGAGGGACAGGGGCTTACGAGCAGTACTTC,CASRGTGAYEQYF
TRBJ1-1,TRBV7-9,-,-,TGTGCCAGCAGCATAGCATACTCTGAAGCTTTCTTT,CASSIAYSEAFF
TRBJ1-2,TRBV5-1,few,-,TGCGCCAGCAGCTTTCATTCAGATTATGGCTACACCTTC,CASSFHSDYGYTF
TRBJ2-1,TRBV7-2,-,-,TGTGCCAGCAGCCAAGCAACTGAGCAGTTCTTC,CASSQATEQFF
TRBJ2-7,TRBV28,-,-,TGTGCCAGCAGTAGTTTGGGGACTGGGGTGTACTACGAGCAGTACTTC,CASSSLGTGVYYEQYF
TRBJ1-1,TRBV18,-,-,TGTGCCAGCTCACCACCCCACAGGGCGAACACTGAAGCTTTCTTT,CASSPPHRANTEAFF
TRBJ1-1,TRBV5-1,once,TRBD1,TGCGCCAGCAGTCGGGGACAGTCGAACACTGAAGCTTTCTTT,CASSRGQSNTEAFF
TRBJ2-7,TRBV28,-,-,TGTGCCAGCAGTTTCAGCGGATGGGGCGGGATGAAATCGGGAGAGCAGTACTTC,CASSFSGWGGMKSGEQYF
TRBJ2-1,TRBV27,-,-,TGTGCCAGCAGGGGACACTCACGAAGTAACAATGAGCAGTTCTTC,CASRGHSRSNNEQFF
TRBJ1-2,TRBV30,-,-,TGTGCCTGGAGTCCGACAGCGAACTATGGCTACACCTTC,CAWSPTANYGYTF
TRBJ1-1,TRBV7-9,once,-,TGTGCCTTACTACCGACTGCGAACACTGAAGCTTTCTTT,CALLPTANTEAFF
TRBJ2-1,TRBV7-2,-,-,TGTGCCAGCAGCCCGAGTACCGGGGAGAACAATGAGCAGTTCTTC,CASSPSTGENNEQFF
TRBJ2-7,TRBV3-1/TRBV3-2,-,TRBD2,TGTGCCAGCAGCCAAGGGCTAGCGGGGATGCCCTACGAGCAGTACTTC,CASSQGLAGMPYEQYF
TRBJ1-4,TRBV19,-,TRBD1,TGTGCCAGTAGTGCGGGTAACAGGGGAAGTGAAAAACTGTTTTTT,CASSAGNRGSEKLFF
TRBJ1-1,TRBV28,-,-,TGTGCCAGCGACACAGAGAACACTGAAGCTTTCTTT,CASDTENTEAFF